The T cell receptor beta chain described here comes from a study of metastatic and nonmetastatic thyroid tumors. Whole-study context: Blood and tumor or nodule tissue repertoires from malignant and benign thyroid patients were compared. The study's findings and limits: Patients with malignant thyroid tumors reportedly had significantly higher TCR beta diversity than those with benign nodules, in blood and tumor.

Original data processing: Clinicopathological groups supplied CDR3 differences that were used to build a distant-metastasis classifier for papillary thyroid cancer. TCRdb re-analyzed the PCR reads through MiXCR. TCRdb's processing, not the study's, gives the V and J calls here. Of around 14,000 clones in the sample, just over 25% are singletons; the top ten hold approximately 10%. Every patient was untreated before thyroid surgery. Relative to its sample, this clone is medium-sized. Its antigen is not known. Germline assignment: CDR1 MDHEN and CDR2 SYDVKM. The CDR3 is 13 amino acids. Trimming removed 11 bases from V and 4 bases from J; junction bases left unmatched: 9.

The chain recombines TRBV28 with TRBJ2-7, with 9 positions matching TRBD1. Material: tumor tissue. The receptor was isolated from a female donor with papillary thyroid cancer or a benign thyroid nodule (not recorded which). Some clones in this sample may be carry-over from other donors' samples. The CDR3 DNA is TGTGCCGCCCAGAGGGACAGGGTATACGAGCAGTACTTC. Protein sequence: CAAQRDRVYEQYF.